A single TCR beta chain is shown here with its context. This sample was taken from a study of blood T cell repertoires in COVID-19. Study context: From the United States, Italy and Spain came samples of acute and convalescent COVID-19. T cells, B-cell-depleted T cells, or PBMCs provided the cDNA or gDNA that served as material.

Only in-frame clones appear in the TCRdb table, and some are missing; sequencing was by immunoSEQ multiplex PCR. The data hold about 21,000 clones, with roughly four fifths observed a single time. Sequencing was done on a sample of peripheral blood. The TCR sequence derives from a human donor in a cohort sampled during active COVID-19.

CDR3: CASSPSGQANYGYTF. The DNA of the CDR3 is TGTGCCAGCAGCCCGTCGGGACAAGCTAACTATGGCTACACCTTC. J is TRBJ1-2 and V is TRBV11-2; maybe TRBD1 (6 bases). Trimming took 5 bases from V and 0 from J, leaving 13 bases between them. CDR3 size: 15 residues. Germline V gene sequence: CDR1 SGHAT, CDR2 FQNNGV. Complete variable domain (other parts from reference TRBV11-2 and TRBJ1-2): EAGVAQSPRYKIIEKRQSVAFWCNPISGHATLYWYQQILGQGPKLLIQFQNNGVVDDSQLPKDRFSAERLKGVDSTLKIQPAKLEDSAVYLCASSPSGQANYGYTFGSGTRLTVV.